The T cell receptor (beta chain) described here comes from a study of blood T cell repertoires in COVID-19. Whole-study context: Nucleic acid was either cDNA or gDNA, and it came from T cells, B-cell-depleted T cells, or PBMCs.

The germline CDR1 and CDR2 sequences are SGDLS and YYNGEE. The CDR3 consists of 15 residues. V was shortened by 7 bases and J by 11 bases, with 22 bases between the two germline ends. The Seattle patients joined while their infection was active and were tracked longitudinally afterward. Original analysis: Counts of nucleated cells, estimated from reference gene primer amplification, were obtained. Repertoires were generated with immunoSEQ multiplex PCR, while TCRdb's copy carries only in-frame clones and drops some. V, J and clone size derive from that table, while D and trimming were established from the DNA sequence. The sample consists of about 440,000 clones, about 91% of them appearing once.

The chain has TRBV9 and TRBJ1-6; D gene uncertain. Sequencing was done on a sample of peripheral blood. This receptor was identified in a woman in her 50s with COVID-19, enrolled during active disease. CDR3 amino acids: CASPLLGPPRTPLHF. CDR3 DNA sequence: TGTGCCAGCCCTCTCCTAGGTCCTCCTCGAACACCCCTCCACTTT.